This T cell receptor (beta chain) was identified during a study of a mutant IDH1 vaccine in newly diagnosed glioma. Details on this clone: Its antigen is unidentified.

The CDR3 has 14 residues. CDR1 is MNHEY and CDR2 is SVGAGI in the germline V gene. V gave up 5 bases and J gave up 0 bases, with 10 bases separating them. Regarding time point: week 11, during vaccination. It was 300 ug of mutant IDH1 20-mer peptide that made up each vaccine dose, given with topical imiquimod. Repertoires were generated with immunoSEQ multiplex PCR, while TCRdb's copy carries only in-frame clones and drops some. The sample records about 60,000 clones, 70% to 85% being singletons. The chain has TRBV6-5 and TRBJ1-1, with D perhaps TRBD1 (5 bases). The clonotype originates from a woman aged 45-59 years with glioma. The material was PBMCs, obtained from a glioma patient whose treatment included an IDH1 peptide vaccine. Here the CDR3 reads CASSIQGMNTEAFF. CDR3 DNA sequence: TGTGCCAGCAGTATCCAGGGTATGAACACTGAAGCTTTCTTT.